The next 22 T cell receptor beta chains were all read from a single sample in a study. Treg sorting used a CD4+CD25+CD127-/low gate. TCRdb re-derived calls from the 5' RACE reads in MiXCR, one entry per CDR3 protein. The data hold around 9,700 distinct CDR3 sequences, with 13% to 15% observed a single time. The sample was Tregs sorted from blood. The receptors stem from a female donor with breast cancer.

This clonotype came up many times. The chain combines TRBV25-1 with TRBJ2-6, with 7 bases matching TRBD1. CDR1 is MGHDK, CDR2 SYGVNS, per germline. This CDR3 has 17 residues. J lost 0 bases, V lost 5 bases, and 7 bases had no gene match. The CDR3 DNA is TGTGCCAGCAGTTTCAGGACAGGACGCTCTGGGGCCAACGTCCTGACTTTC. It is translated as CASSFRTGRSGANVLTF.

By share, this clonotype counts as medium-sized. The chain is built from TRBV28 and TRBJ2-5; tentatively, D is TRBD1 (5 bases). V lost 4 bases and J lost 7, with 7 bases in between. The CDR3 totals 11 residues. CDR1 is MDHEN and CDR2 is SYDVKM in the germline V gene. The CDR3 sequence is CASSSRGTQYF. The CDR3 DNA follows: TGTGCCAGCAGTTCAAGGGGGACCCAGTACTTC.

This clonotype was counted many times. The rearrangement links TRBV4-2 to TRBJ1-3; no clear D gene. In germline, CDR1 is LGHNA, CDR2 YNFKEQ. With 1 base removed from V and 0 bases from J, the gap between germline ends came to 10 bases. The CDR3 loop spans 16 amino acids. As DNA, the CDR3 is TGTGCCAGCAGCCAAGTCAGGAGGCCCTCTGGAAACACCATATATTTT. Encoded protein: CASSQVRRPSGNTIYF.

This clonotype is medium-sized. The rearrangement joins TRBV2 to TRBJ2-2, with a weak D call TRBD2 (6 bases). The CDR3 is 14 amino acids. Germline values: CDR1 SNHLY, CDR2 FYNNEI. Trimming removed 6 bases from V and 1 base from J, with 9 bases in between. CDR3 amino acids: CASSGAGNTGELFF. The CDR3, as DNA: TGTGCCAGCAGCGGAGCGGGGAACACCGGGGAGCTGTTTTTT.

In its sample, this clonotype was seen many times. CDR3: CASSPRTGVTEAFF. For the CDR3, the DNA is TGTGCCAGCAGTCCGCGTACAGGGGTAACTGAAGCTTTCTTT. The gene calls are TRBV12-3 or TRBV12-4 and TRBJ1-1; 7 bases align to TRBD1. J gave up 5 bases and V 5 bases, and 8 bases lay outside the gene matches. The CDR3 is 14 amino acids.

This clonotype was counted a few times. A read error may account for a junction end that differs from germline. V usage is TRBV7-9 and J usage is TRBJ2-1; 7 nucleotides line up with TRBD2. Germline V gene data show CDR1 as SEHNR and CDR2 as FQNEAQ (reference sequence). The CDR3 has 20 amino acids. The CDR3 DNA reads TGTGCCAGCAGCCTCCCGGGGGGACGTATGGGCCTGAACTCCTACAATGGGCAGTTCTTC. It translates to CASSLPGGRMGLNSYNGQFF.

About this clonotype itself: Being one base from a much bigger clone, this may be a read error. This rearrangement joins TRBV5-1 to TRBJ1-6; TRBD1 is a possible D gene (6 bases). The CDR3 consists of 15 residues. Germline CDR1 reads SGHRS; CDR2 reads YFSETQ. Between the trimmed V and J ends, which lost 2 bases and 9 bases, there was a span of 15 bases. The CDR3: CASSLSGAASSPLHF. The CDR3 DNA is TGCGCCAGCAGCTTATCGGGGGCAGCTAGTTCACCCCTCCACTTT. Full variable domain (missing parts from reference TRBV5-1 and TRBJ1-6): KAGVTQTPRYLIKTRGQQVTLSCSPISGHRSVSWYQQTPGQGLQFLFEYFSETQRNKGNFPGRFSGRQFSNSRSEMNVSTLELGDSALYLCASSLSGAASSPLHFGNGTRLTVT.

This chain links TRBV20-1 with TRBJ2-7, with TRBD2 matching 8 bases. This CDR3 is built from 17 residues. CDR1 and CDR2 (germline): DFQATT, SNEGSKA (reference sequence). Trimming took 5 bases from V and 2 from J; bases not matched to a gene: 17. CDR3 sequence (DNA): TGCAGTGCTCCCGGCCCCTTAGCGGGAAAAGAGCCCTACGAGCAGTACTTC. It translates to CSAPGPLAGKEPYEQYF.

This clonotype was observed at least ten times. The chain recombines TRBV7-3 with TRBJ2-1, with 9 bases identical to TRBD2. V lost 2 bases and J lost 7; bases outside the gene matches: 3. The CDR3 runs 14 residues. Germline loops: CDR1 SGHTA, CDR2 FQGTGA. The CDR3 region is CASSLLAGKNEQFF. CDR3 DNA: TGTGCCAGCAGCTTACTAGCGGGAAAAAATGAGCAGTTCTTC.

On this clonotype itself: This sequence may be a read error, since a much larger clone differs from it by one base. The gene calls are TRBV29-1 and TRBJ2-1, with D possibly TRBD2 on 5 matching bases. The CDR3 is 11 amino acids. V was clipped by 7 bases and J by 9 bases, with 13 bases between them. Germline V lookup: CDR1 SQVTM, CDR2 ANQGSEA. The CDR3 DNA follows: TGCAGCGCCGACTTGGCGGGTGAGCAGTTCTTC. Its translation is CSADLAGEQFF.

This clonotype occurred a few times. In DNA, the CDR3 is TGTGCCAGCAGAATAGAGGCAGGGGAAACCTACGAGCAGTACTTC. Translated, it gives CASRIEAGETYEQYF. The chain joins TRBV28 to TRBJ2-7; tentative D call: TRBD1 (6 bases). With 6 bases removed from V and 2 bases from J, the gap between germline ends came to 17 bases. CDR3 size: 15 residues. CDR1 and CDR2 (germline): MDHEN, SYDVKM.

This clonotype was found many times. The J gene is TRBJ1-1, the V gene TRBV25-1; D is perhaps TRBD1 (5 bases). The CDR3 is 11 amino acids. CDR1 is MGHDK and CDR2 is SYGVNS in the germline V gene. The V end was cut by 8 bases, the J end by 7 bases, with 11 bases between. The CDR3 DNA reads TGTGCCAGCTCTGGGGGTGGTGAAGCTTTCTTT. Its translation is CASSGGGEAFF.

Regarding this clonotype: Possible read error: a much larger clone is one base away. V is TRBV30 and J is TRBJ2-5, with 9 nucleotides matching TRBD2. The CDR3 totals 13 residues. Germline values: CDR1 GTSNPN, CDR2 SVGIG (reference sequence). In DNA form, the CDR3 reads TGTGCCTGGGGTGTAGCGGGAGCAGAGACCCAGTACTTC. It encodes CAWGVAGAETQYF.

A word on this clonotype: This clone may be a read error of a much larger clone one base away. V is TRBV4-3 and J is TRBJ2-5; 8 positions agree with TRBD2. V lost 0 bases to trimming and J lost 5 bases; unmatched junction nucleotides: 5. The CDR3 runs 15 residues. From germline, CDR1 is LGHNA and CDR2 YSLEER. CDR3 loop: CASSQDTGGAETQYF. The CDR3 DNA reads TGCGCCAGCAGCCAAGACACCGGGGGGGCTGAGACCCAGTACTTC.

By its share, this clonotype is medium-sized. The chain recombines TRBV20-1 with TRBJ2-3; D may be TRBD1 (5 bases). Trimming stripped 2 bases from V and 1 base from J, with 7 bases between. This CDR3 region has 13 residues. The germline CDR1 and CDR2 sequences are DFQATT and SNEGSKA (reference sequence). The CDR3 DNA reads TGCAGTGCTAGAAAGACAGGCACAGATACGCAGTATTTT. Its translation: CSARKTGTDTQYF.

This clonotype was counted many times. The CDR3 region is CSVPQWRDSYNEQFF. In DNA form, the CDR3 reads TGCAGCGTTCCCCAGTGGCGGGACTCCTACAATGAGCAGTTCTTC. This chain links TRBV29-1 with TRBJ2-1; D is perhaps TRBD2 (6 bases). CDR3 size: 15 residues. Deletions cut 5 bases from V and 0 bases from J, with 14 bases between. The germline V gene has CDR1 SQVTM and CDR2 ANQGSEA.

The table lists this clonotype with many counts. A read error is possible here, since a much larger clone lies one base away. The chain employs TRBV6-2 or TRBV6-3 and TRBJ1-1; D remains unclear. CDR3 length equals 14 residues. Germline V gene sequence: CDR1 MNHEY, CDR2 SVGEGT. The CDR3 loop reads CASRPSTLNTGAFF. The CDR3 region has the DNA TGTGCCAGCAGACCTTCGACTCTGAACACTGGAGCTTTCTTT.

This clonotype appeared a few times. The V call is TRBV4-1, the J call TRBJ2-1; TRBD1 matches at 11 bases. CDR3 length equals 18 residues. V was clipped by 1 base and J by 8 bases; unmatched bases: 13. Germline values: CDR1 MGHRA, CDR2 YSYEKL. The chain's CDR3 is CASSQVRAGTGGSDEQFF. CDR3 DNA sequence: TGCGCCAGCAGCCAAGTTCGGGCGGGGACAGGGGGTTCGGATGAGCAGTTCTTC.

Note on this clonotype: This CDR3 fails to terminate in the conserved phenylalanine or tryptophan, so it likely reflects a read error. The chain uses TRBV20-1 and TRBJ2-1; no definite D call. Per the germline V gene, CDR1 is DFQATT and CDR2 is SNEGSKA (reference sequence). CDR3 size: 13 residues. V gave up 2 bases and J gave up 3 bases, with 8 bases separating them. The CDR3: CSARMPDYNEQFL. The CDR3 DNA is TGCAGTGCTAGAATGCCAGACTACAATGAGCAGTTCTTA.

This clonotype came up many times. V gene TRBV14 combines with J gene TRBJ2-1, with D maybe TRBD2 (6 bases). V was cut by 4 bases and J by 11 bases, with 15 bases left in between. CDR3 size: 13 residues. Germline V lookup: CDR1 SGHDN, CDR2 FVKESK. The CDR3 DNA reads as TGTGCCAGCAGCCCGGTGTTGGAGGGACAGCAGTTCTTC. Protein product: CASSPVLEGQQFF.

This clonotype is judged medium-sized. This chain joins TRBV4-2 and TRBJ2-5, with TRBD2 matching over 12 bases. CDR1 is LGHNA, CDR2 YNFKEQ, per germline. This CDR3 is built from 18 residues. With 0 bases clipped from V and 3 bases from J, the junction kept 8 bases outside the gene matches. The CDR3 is CASSQELAGGPDKETQYF. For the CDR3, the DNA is TGTGCCAGCAGCCAAGAGCTAGCGGGAGGGCCGGATAAAGAGACCCAGTACTTC.

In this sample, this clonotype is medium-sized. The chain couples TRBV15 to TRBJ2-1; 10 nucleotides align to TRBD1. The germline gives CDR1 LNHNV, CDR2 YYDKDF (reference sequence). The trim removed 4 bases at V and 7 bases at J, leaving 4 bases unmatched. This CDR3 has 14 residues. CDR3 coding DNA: TGTGCCACCAGCATCGGACAGGGGGTAAATGAGCAGTTCTTC. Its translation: CATSIGQGVNEQFF.